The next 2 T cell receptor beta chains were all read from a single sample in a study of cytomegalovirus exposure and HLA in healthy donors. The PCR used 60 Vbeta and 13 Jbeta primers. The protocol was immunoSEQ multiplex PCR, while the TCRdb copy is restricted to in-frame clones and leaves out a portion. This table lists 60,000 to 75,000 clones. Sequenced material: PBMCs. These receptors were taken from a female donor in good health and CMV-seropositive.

Here the CDR3 DNA reads TGTGCCACCAGCAGAGGACAGGGGCTTGGCTATGGCTACACCTTC. Translation: CATSRGQGLGYGYTF. The J gene is TRBJ1-2, the V gene TRBV15, with 8 bases aligning to TRBD1. Germline assignment: CDR1 LNHNV and CDR2 YYDKDF (reference sequence). This CDR3 is built from 15 residues. V shed 1 base and J 4 bases; nucleotides not matched to a gene: 5.

The CDR3 bases are TGTGCCAGCAGCCCTACAGGGGACAATCAGCCCCAGCATTTT. Its protein product is CASSPTGDNQPQHF. V gene TRBV7-9 combines with J gene TRBJ1-5; the match to TRBD1 covers 7 bases. CDR1 SEHNR and CDR2 FQNEAQ come from the germline V gene (reference sequence). V shed 5 bases and J 3 bases; nucleotides not matched to a gene: 4. The CDR3 totals 14 residues. Full variable domain (outside the CDR3, taken from reference TRBV7-9 and TRBJ1-5): DTGVSQNPRHKITKRGQNVTFRCDPISEHNRLYWYRQTLGQGPEFLTYFQNEAQLEKSRLLSDRFSAERPKGSFSTLEIQRTEQGDSAMYLCASSPTGDNQPQHFGDGTRLSIL.